The 16 T cell receptor beta chains listed next were all sequenced from one sample in a study of T cell repertoires in cytomegalovirus infection. MiXCR was run by TCRdb on the reads, yielding one entry per CDR3 protein. The sample has almost 550,000 distinct CDR3 sequences, approximately 15% seen once. Sequencing input: CD8+ T cells from PBMCs. The receptors were sampled from a human donor in good health (CMV status not recorded). Some clones in this sample may be carry-over from other donors' samples.

The CDR3 DNA reads as TGTGCCAGCAGTTCACCCCTCCACTTT. Residues: CASSSPLHF. J is TRBJ1-6 and V is TRBV6-1; D not resolved. CDR1 and CDR2 from the germline V gene are MNHNS and SASEGT. The CDR3 sequence is 9 residues long. V dropped 5 bases and J dropped 10 bases, with 0 bases sitting between them.

This clonotype appeared a few times. This chain links TRBV2 with TRBJ2-7, with 8 nucleotides matching TRBD1. There are 15 residues in the CDR3. V dropped 0 bases and J dropped 4; count of bases not matched to a gene: 5. Germline values: CDR1 SNHLY, CDR2 FYNNEI. The CDR3 coding sequence is TGTGCCAGCAGTGAAGCACAGGGGGATAATTACGAGCAGTACTTC. It specifies CASSEAQGDNYEQYF. Variable domain in full (rest from reference TRBV2 and TRBJ2-7): EPEVTQTPSHQVTQMGQEVILRCVPISNHLYFYWYRQILGQKVEFLVSFYNNEISEKSEIFDDQFSVERPDGSNFTLKIRSTKLEDSAMYFCASSEAQGDNYEQYFGPGTRLTVT.

This chain connects TRBV6-6 to TRBJ2-1; D unresolved. This CDR3 spans 14 amino acids. Germline V gene lookup returns CDR1 MNHNY and CDR2 SVGAGI (reference sequence). Trimming removed 11 bases from V and 4 bases from J, with 18 bases in between. CDR3 protein: CAYARDGGYNEQFF. In DNA, the CDR3 is TGTGCCTATGCGCGTGATGGTGGGTACAATGAGCAGTTCTTC.

This clonotype was recorded at least ten times. This chain links TRBV6-6 with TRBJ1-6; D ambiguous. Trimming pared 6 bases from V and 5 bases from J, leaving 8 bases between. This CDR3 contains 13 residues. From germline, CDR1 is MNHNY and CDR2 SVGAGI (reference sequence). Here the CDR3 DNA reads TGTGCCAGCAGCCCCGGGAATAATTCACCCCTCCACTTT. Its translation is CASSPGNNSPLHF.

There are a few counts of this clonotype. This chain joins TRBV5-4 and TRBJ2-1; D may be TRBD1 (6 bases). CDR3 length equals 15 residues. Germline lookup yields CDR1 SGHNT and CDR2 YYREEE (reference sequence). V lost 1 base to trimming and J lost 3 bases, with 11 bases between them. CDR3 sequence (DNA): TGTGCCAGCAGCTTGATAACAGGGAACTACAATGAGCAGTTCTTC. Translating it yields CASSLITGNYNEQFF.

This clonotype has more than one count but fewer than ten. This chain connects TRBV29-1 to TRBJ2-7; 7 bases align to TRBD1. Germline V gene data show CDR1 as SQVTM and CDR2 as ANQGSEA. J gave up 1 base and V 4 bases, and 7 bases lay outside the gene matches. The CDR3 contains 14 residues. The CDR3 loop is CSVGSQGVSYEQYF. CDR3 nucleotides: TGCAGCGTTGGATCCCAGGGGGTATCCTACGAGCAGTACTTC.

This clonotype was counted many times. V usage is TRBV27 and J usage is TRBJ1-1, with 7 bases fitting TRBD1. The CDR3 length is 13 residues. The germline gives CDR1 MNHEY, CDR2 SMNVEV (reference sequence). The V and J ends lost 6 bases and 8 bases, in that order; junction bases with no gene match: 9. The CDR3 loop is CASSPPAGQEAFF. The CDR3 coding sequence is TGTGCCAGCAGCCCCCCTGCGGGACAGGAAGCTTTCTTT.

Note on this clonotype: A much more abundant neighbour one base away suggests this may be a read error. The CDR3 does not end in the conserved phenylalanine or tryptophan, so this is likely a read error. This sequence joins TRBV7-8 and TRBJ2-7; tentative D call: TRBD1 (5 bases). CDR3 length: 15 amino acids. Trimming shortened V by 1 base and J by 0 bases, and 10 bases separated the two germline ends. CDR1 and CDR2 from the germline V gene are SGHVS and FQNEAQ. This CDR3 reads CASSLERGASYEQYL. The CDR3 nucleotides are TGTGCCAGCAGCTTAGAAAGGGGCGCCTCCTACGAGCAGTACTTA.

This clonotype was picked up many times. The V gene is TRBV12-3 or TRBV12-4, the J gene TRBJ2-1; D unclear. This CDR3 has 17 residues. Trimming took 3 bases from V and 0 from J, leaving 15 bases between them. The CDR3 nucleotides are TGTGCCAGCAGTTTGTCCCCCTTTACGAGCTCCTACAATGAGCAGTTCTTC. Translated, it gives CASSLSPFTSSYNEQFF.

The chain employs TRBV18 and TRBJ2-3, with TRBD2 matching over 10 bases. The CDR3 is made up of 15 amino acids. The ends lost 3 bases at V and 7 bases at J; junction bases unmatched: 7. CDR1 KGHSH and CDR2 LQKENI come from the germline V gene. The CDR3 DNA is TGTGCCAGCTCACCGAAGCGGGGGGGGTTCAATACGCAGTATTTT. It translates to CASSPKRGGFNTQYF. Based on the CDR3 plus reference TRBV18 and TRBJ2-3, the full variable domain is NAGVMQNPRHLVRRRGQEARLRCSPMKGHSHVYWYRQLPEEGLKFMVYLQKENIIDESGMPKERFSAEFPKEGPSILRIQQVVRGDSAAYFCASSPKRGGFNTQYFGPGTRLTVL.

This clonotype showed up just a few times. The gene calls are TRBV24-1 and TRBJ2-1; the D gene is possibly TRBD1 (5 bases). Trimming took off 6 bases at V and 5 bases at J, with 22 bases between the two ends. The CDR3 contains 17 residues. From germline, CDR1 is KGHDR and CDR2 SFDVKD. The CDR3 region is CATSPPTLLTGNNEQFF. The DNA for the CDR3 is TGTGCCACCAGTCCCCCAACTCTTCTAACAGGTAACAATGAGCAGTTCTTC.

This chain links TRBV19 with TRBJ1-2; 8 bases match TRBD1. V was pared by 5 bases and J by 7 bases, with 9 bases of the junction left unmatched. CDR1 and CDR2 from the germline V gene are LNHDA and SQIVND (reference sequence). This CDR3 is built from 14 residues. The CDR3 spells CASSDRGSMVGYTF. CDR3 DNA: TGTGCCAGTAGTGACAGGGGATCAATGGTTGGCTACACCTTC. Full variable domain (missing parts from reference TRBV19 and TRBJ1-2): DGGITQSPKYLFRKEGQNVTLSCEQNLNHDAMYWYRQDPGQGLRLIYYSQIVNDFQKGDIAEGYSVSREKKESFPLTVTSAQKNPTAFYLCASSDRGSMVGYTFGSGTRLTVV.

The CDR3 nucleotides read TGCAGCGTTGCGGACGGGGTGGGGTATCCTTCACCCCTCCACTTT. This sequence encodes CSVADGVGYPSPLHF. The J gene is TRBJ1-6, the V gene TRBV29-1, with D hard to call. V dropped 4 bases and J dropped 9 bases, with 19 bases sitting between them. From germline, CDR1 is SQVTM and CDR2 ANQGSEA. The CDR3 contains 15 residues. Combining the CDR3 with reference TRBV29-1 and TRBJ1-6 gives the whole variable domain SAVISQKPSRDICQRGTSLTIQCQVDSQVTMMFWYRQQPGQSLTLIATANQGSEATYESGFVIDKFPISRPNLTFSTLTVSNMSPEDSSIYLCSVADGVGYPSPLHFGNGTRLTVT.

This clonotype came up many times. The chain joins TRBV7-9 to TRBJ1-2; tentative D call: TRBD1 (5 bases). The CDR3 has 15 residues. Deletions cut 5 bases from V and 2 bases from J, with 15 bases between. Germline CDR1 and CDR2: SEHNR and FQNEAQ (reference sequence). The chain's CDR3 is CASSGARDANYGYTF. Here the CDR3 DNA reads TGTGCCAGCAGCGGGGCCCGGGACGCGAACTATGGCTACACCTTC.

The V call is TRBV6-5, the J call TRBJ1-2, with no clear D. CDR1 is MNHEY, CDR2 SVGAGI, per germline. Trimming removed 0 bases from V and 4 bases from J, with 12 bases in between. There are 15 residues in the CDR3. In nucleotides, the CDR3 is TGTGCCAGCAGTTACTCGACCGGGCTACTCTATGGCTACACCTTC. Translated, it gives CASSYSTGLLYGYTF.

This clonotype has just a few counts. The gene calls are TRBV5-4 and TRBJ2-1, with a possible D match to TRBD2 (6 bases). The CDR3 extends over 15 amino acids. With 5 bases removed from V and 7 bases from J, the gap between germline ends came to 19 bases. The germline gives CDR1 SGHNT, CDR2 YYREEE (reference sequence). CDR3 coding DNA: TGTGCCAGCAGTCTACCGGGACTTCTGAGGAATGAGCAGTTCTTC. Its translation: CASSLPGLLRNEQFF.